The present T cell receptor (beta chain) was sequenced within a study of T cells in Graves' hyperthyroidism and ophthalmopathy (dated by TCRdb to about 2019). Background for the entire study: Peripheral blood samples were taken at initial diagnosis, before any treatment was given. To identify TCR V-J signatures that set the groups apart, the researchers used a discovery cohort of about a hundred patients, made up of 40 to 45 with Graves' ophthalmopathy and some 58 with stable Graves' hyperthyroidism. In addition, the study compared T-cell repertoires in thyroid tissue and in blood from 6 or 7 Graves' hyperthyroidism patients. According to the paper, TCR Vbeta CDR3 sequencing was carried out on some 130 peripheral blood samples, which came from fewer than 50 ophthalmopathy, 75 or so hyperthyroidism and roughly 17 progressor patients. After blood sampling, hyperthyroidism patients were treated with methimazole at a starting dose of 30 mg daily, and ophthalmopathy patients were treated with high-dose intravenous methylprednisolone. The 75 to 100 discovery patients were randomly divided into training and test sets at a 7:3 ratio. Whether ophthalmopathy could be predicted prospectively was tested in an independent validation cohort made up of some 20 hyperthyroidism patients plus 17 patients who later progressed to ophthalmopathy.

The germline V gene yields MDHEN for CDR1 and SYDVKM for CDR2. Spanning cysteine to phenylalanine, the CDR3 consists of 14 amino acids. Of all the DNA, just the CDR3 is kept, 42 bases in frame from base 1. The trim is 7 bases for V and 4 bases for J, with a gap of 16 bases between the germline ends. The sample holds many counts of this clonotype. Its antigen has not been determined. Base qualities are not recorded, but no much larger clone differs from it by a single base. The TCR beta CDR3 regions were amplified from RNA transcripts. For the first round of RT-PCR on the TCR CDR3, the HTBI primer set was used together with the Qiagen OneStep RT-PCR kit. The libraries were constructed in a second round of multiplex PCR and then size-selected and purified. Libraries were sequenced paired-end with 100 bp reads on an Illumina HiSeq2000. The published analysis was carried out like this. SOAPnuke was used to process the raw data, throwing out any read that contained adapters or uncalled bases, had a mean Phred below 15, or lacked an exact constant-primer or identifier match. COPE v1.2.5 was used to merge the high-quality paired reads, and each unique nucleotide sequence was defined as a clonotype. MiTCR v1.1 was used to align clonotypes to the IMGT TRBV, TRBD and TRBJ reference segments. Only V-J combinations with frequency above 0.0001, covering 98% to 99.2% of repertoires, were analysed. The TCS score was defined as F50 (clonal expansion) divided by E x V (chaos), with BLOSUM62-based TCRdist calculated between CDR3 peptides within each V-J. Welch's t-statistics and random forest reduced roughly 530 V-J features to 13, which were used in a naive Bayes classifier (R e1071). TCRdb trimmed the raw reads at Q25, called clones with MiXCR and kept productive beta chains. CDR3 protein duplicates are merged, each entry listing the most common genes and DNA. The V and J calls were determined by TCRdb, not by the authors. This sample is represented by nearly 600,000 distinct CDR3 sequences; about 15% of them were singletons. Clones ranked in the top ten supply 5.5% to 7.5% of the sample.

The hyperthyroidism patients were between 18 and 65 years old and newly diagnosed, with a disease duration of less than 2 months. Any patient with an uncontrolled infection, another autoimmune disease, pregnancy or lactation was excluded. Diagnoses were based on clinical symptoms, serum thyroxine and TRAb, thyroid ultrasound and orbital computed tomography. Blood from progressor patients was drawn when they were first diagnosed with hyperthyroidism, before any ophthalmopathy symptoms appeared. PBMCs were isolated from more than 9 ml of fresh peripheral blood by Ficoll-Paque density gradient centrifugation. Progressor patients were first diagnosed with Graves' hyperthyroidism and then developed ophthalmopathy during follow-up. Total RNA was extracted with Trizol reagent, and quality was checked on an Agilent 2100 Bioanalyzer. General conclusions and limits of the study: Most expanded thyroid clonotypes (frequency above 0.001) were also detected in blood, suggesting blood repertoires may reflect thyroid immune responses. A model built on a 13 V-J signature distinguished ophthalmopathy from stable hyperthyroidism, reaching 87.88% sensitivity and about 81% specificity in cross-validation and 80%/75% in testing. Sample size was not statistically predetermined, and blinding of investigators to group allocation was not performed. In validation, the model predicted progression to ophthalmopathy a median of roughly 6.5 months before onset, with roughly 70% sensitivity and around 76% specificity.

This chain is built from TRBV28 and TRBJ1-2, with no confident D gene call. What was sequenced was blood. The source of this sequence is a woman in her twenties or thirties with Graves' hyperthyroidism that later progressed to Graves' ophthalmopathy. The CDR3 region: CASTSQSRFYGYTF. The nucleotides read TGTGCCAGCACCTCTCAGTCCAGGTTCTATGGCTACACCTTC.